The next 6 T cell receptor beta chains were all read from a single sample in a study of blood T cells in healthy people across ages. The use of a sample-barcoded 5' primer and a J-beta primer mix characterized a second PCR of about 7 to 12 cycles. TCRdb analysed the 5' RACE reads with MiXCR anew, one entry per CDR3 protein. Of 550,000 to 800,000 distinct CDR3 sequences in the sample, about 21% were seen once. Sequenced input: blood. The source of these receptors is a man between 65 and 80 years old in good health.

The V call is TRBV5-1, the J call TRBJ1-4; no clear D gene. V was pared by 4 bases and J by 0 bases, with 10 bases between. The CDR3 covers 15 residues. Germline CDR1 is SGHRS and CDR2 is YFSETQ. The CDR3 sequence: CASSPTVATNEKLFF. The CDR3 DNA reads as TGCGCCAGCAGCCCGACGGTCGCAACTAATGAAAAACTGTTTTTT.

This clonotype was detected only a few times. The V and J genes are TRBV6-1 and TRBJ2-3; D unclear. This CDR3 is built from 14 residues. V gave up 0 bases and J gave up 1 base, with 5 bases separating them. From germline, CDR1 is MNHNS and CDR2 SASEGT. The CDR3 nucleotides read TGTGCCAGCAGTGAAGCAGGGCGCACAGATACGCAGTATTTT. Translating it yields CASSEAGRTDTQYF.

This chain links TRBV4-1 with TRBJ2-7; D may match TRBD1 or TRBD2 (5 bases each). CDR3 length equals 15 residues. The germline gives CDR1 MGHRA, CDR2 YSYEKL. Trimming pared 1 base from V and 2 bases from J, leaving 12 bases between. The CDR3 loop reads CASSQVGGRPYEQYF. CDR3 coding DNA: TGCGCCAGCAGCCAAGTTGGGGGACGTCCCTACGAGCAGTACTTC.

V is TRBV6-5 and J is TRBJ2-5; a weak D match, TRBD2 (5 bases). The CDR3 contains 17 residues. Germline V lookup: CDR1 MNHEY, CDR2 SVGAGI. V was cut by 6 bases and J by 4 bases, with 24 bases left in between. The DNA for the CDR3 is TGTGCCAGCAGGACTTCAAGCGGTCAGAAAGGAGCAGAGACCCAGTACTTC. This sequence encodes CASRTSSGQKGAETQYF.

This clonotype occurred a few times. The chain joins TRBV30 to TRBJ2-7; D unclear. Looked up from germline, CDR1 is GTSNPN and CDR2 is SVGIG (reference sequence). Trimming stripped 0 bases from V and 5 bases from J, with 14 bases between. This CDR3 is built from 14 residues. The CDR3 sequence is CAWSVQSGWDEQYF. The DNA for the CDR3 is TGTGCCTGGAGTGTACAATCAGGTTGGGACGAGCAGTACTTC.

In its sample, this clonotype was seen a few times. The chain links TRBV18 to TRBJ2-5; D is perhaps TRBD2 (5 bases). The V gene's germline CDR1 is KGHSH and CDR2 LQKENI. CDR3 length: 14 residues. The V end lost 3 bases, the J end lost 6 bases, and 14 bases lay between the germline ends. CDR3 loop: CASSPDLLAKTQYF. The DNA of the CDR3 is TGTGCCAGCTCACCGGACTTACTTGCGAAGACCCAGTACTTC. The full variable domain, its missing parts supplied by reference TRBV18 and TRBJ2-5, is NAGVMQNPRHLVRRRGQEARLRCSPMKGHSHVYWYRQLPEEGLKFMVYLQKENIIDESGMPKERFSAEFPKEGPSILRIQQVVRGDSAAYFCASSPDLLAKTQYFGPGTRLLVL.